These 13 T cell receptor beta chains share one sample of origin, sequenced in a study of blood T cell repertoires in COVID-19. Libraries were prepared by immunoSEQ multiplex PCR; TCRdb keeps only in-frame clonotypes and omits some of them. The profile shows about 170,000 clones, around nine tenths of them singletons. The material sequenced was peripheral blood. Source of these receptors: a man in his 70s with acute or convalescent COVID-19.

The rearrangement joins TRBV28 to TRBJ2-2; D is undetermined. Germline V gene data show CDR1 as MDHEN and CDR2 as SYDVKM. V lost 6 bases to trimming and J lost 3 bases, with 14 bases between them. The CDR3 spans 15 residues. The CDR3 DNA reads as TGTGCCAGCAGGTTGAGGTTCACACACACCGGGGAGCTGTTTTTT. It is translated as CASRLRFTHTGELFF.

The V gene is TRBV4-3, the J gene TRBJ1-3; 10 positions match TRBD1. V dropped 1 base and J dropped 3; count of bases not matched to a gene: 6. Germline CDR1 is LGHNA and CDR2 is YSLEER. The CDR3 runs to 17 residues. This chain's CDR3 is CASSQAGGTGDGNTIYF. Written as DNA, the CDR3 is TGCGCCAGCAGCCAAGCGGGGGGGACAGGGGATGGAAACACCATATATTTT.

The V and J genes are TRBV6-1 and TRBJ2-1, with D tentatively TRBD1 (6 bases). V lost 3 bases and J 8 bases, leaving 14 bases between the germline ends. The CDR3 covers 14 residues. Germline V lookup: CDR1 MNHNS, CDR2 SASEGT. The CDR3 is CASSDTGTRDEQFF. The CDR3, as DNA: TGTGCCAGCAGTGATACAGGGACACGGGATGAGCAGTTCTTC.

The rearrangement joins TRBV5-6 to TRBJ2-2; D is possibly TRBD1 (5 bases). V lost 2 bases and J lost 1, with 6 bases in between. Per germline, CDR1 SGHDT and CDR2 YYEEEE. The CDR3 is 14 residues long. The CDR3 reads CASSFDRNTGELFF. The CDR3 DNA reads as TGTGCCAGCAGCTTTGACAGGAACACCGGGGAGCTGTTTTTT.

The chain couples TRBV2 to TRBJ2-7; perhaps TRBD2 as D (5 bases). The V and J ends lost 5 bases and 6 bases respectively, with 14 bases between them. The CDR3 covers 13 residues. CDR1 is SNHLY, CDR2 FYNNEI, per germline. CDR3 coding DNA: TGTGCCAGCAGTACTAGTCTCGGGTCCGAGCAGTACTTC. Translating gives CASSTSLGSEQYF.

This sequence joins TRBV19 and TRBJ2-5; possible D gene TRBD1, 6 bases. The germline V and J ends were trimmed by 9 bases and 2 bases, with 13 bases remaining between them. The CDR3 has 13 residues. In germline, CDR1 is LNHDA, CDR2 SQIVND (reference sequence). The CDR3 DNA is TGTGCCAGCCGACGTGGGACACAAGAGACCCAGTACTTC. It specifies CASRRGTQETQYF.

The chain is built from TRBV7-9 and TRBJ2-5; 11 positions agree with TRBD2. V was clipped by 5 bases and J by 1 base; unmatched bases: 6. The CDR3 loop spans 16 amino acids. CDR1 is SEHNR, CDR2 FQNEAQ, per germline (reference sequence). The CDR3 DNA sequence: TGTGCCAGCAGCCCCACCGGACTAGCGGGCCAAGAGACCCAGTACTTC. It specifies CASSPTGLAGQETQYF.

The chain employs TRBV7-9 and TRBJ2-7; D perhaps matches TRBD1 (5 bases). Trimming left V 5 bases short and J 0 bases short, with 11 bases between. Germline assignment: CDR1 SEHNR and CDR2 FQNEAQ (reference sequence). This CDR3 has 14 residues. DNA of the CDR3: TGTGCCAGCAGCCGAATGACAGCCTCCTACGAGCAGTACTTC. It translates to CASSRMTASYEQYF.

The chain uses TRBV5-1 and TRBJ1-1; weak D call: TRBD1 (5 bases). V was clipped by 0 bases and J by 5 bases, with 11 bases between them. Germline V gene data show CDR1 as SGHRS and CDR2 as YFSETQ. This CDR3 comprises 14 residues. The CDR3 sequence is CASSLAHGGTEAFF. The CDR3 DNA reads TGCGCCAGCAGCTTGGCCCACGGGGGGACTGAAGCTTTCTTT.

This chain links TRBV28 with TRBJ1-4; 7 positions agree with TRBD1. J was trimmed by 8 bases and V by 7 bases; bases with no gene match: 10. The CDR3 loop spans 14 amino acids. Per the germline V gene, CDR1 is MDHEN and CDR2 is SYDVKM. The CDR3 protein is CASNQGGADEKLFF. CDR3 sequence (DNA): TGTGCCAGCAACCAAGGGGGCGCAGACGAAAAACTGTTTTTT.

The gene calls are TRBV6-5 and TRBJ2-5; 7 bases map to TRBD1. Per the germline V gene, CDR1 is MNHEY and CDR2 is SVGAGI. V shed 6 bases and J 3 bases; nucleotides not matched to a gene: 4. The CDR3 extends over 13 amino acids. The CDR3 is CASRWDREETQYF. The CDR3 nucleotides are TGTGCCAGCAGATGGGACAGAGAAGAGACCCAGTACTTC.

The V gene is TRBV28, the J gene TRBJ2-7; TRBD2 is a possible D gene (5 bases). The germline V gene has CDR1 MDHEN and CDR2 SYDVKM. The ends were cut back, 3 bases at V and 0 bases at J, with 15 bases in the middle. CDR3 length: 16 amino acids. CDR3 coding DNA: TGTGCCAGCAGTTTGACATTAGACTATAGCTCCTACGAGCAGTACTTC. Translation gives CASSLTLDYSSYEQYF.

This chain connects TRBV2 to TRBJ2-3; D possibly corresponds to TRBD1 (6 bases). Deletions cut 4 bases from V and 2 bases from J, with 13 bases between. The CDR3 sequence is 15 residues long. Germline loops: CDR1 SNHLY, CDR2 FYNNEI. CDR3 DNA sequence: TGTGCCAGCAGTGTGGGGGCGGCAAACACAGATACGCAGTATTTT. Amino acid sequence: CASSVGAANTDTQYF.